The TCR beta chain described here comes from a study of T cell responses to AZD1222 COVID-19 vaccine. General study findings and limits: Donors, mostly white British, included more females; clonal diversity was possibly underestimated. Across spike, vaccine-associated CD4 TCRs were found, dominant at 160-218 and 743-854. Within unmutated variant regions lay the reported targets of nearly half of spike-specific TCRs.

Repertoires were generated with immunoSEQ multiplex PCR, while TCRdb's copy carries only in-frame clones and drops some. Among 86,000 or so clones listed, just over 90% were seen once. In the case of this clone: Its specificity is unknown.

The CDR3 consists of 14 residues. Germline assignment: CDR1 LNHNV and CDR2 YYDKDF (reference sequence). V lost 1 base, J lost 3 bases, and 10 bases lay in between. The receptor comes from an adult in good health. This chain connects TRBV15 to TRBJ2-7; D gene ambiguous. Sequences were derived from peripheral blood, sampled on day 0 of MenACWY control vaccination. The CDR3 DNA reads as TGTGCCACCAGCAGAGCAGGCCTTAACTACGAGCAGTACTTC. Encoded protein: CATSRAGLNYEQYF. Full variable domain (rest looked up from reference TRBV15 and TRBJ2-7): DAMVIQNPRYQVTQFGKPVTLSCSQTLNHNVMYWYQQKSSQAPKLLFHYYDKDFNNEADTPDNFQSRRPNTSFCFLDIRSPGLGDTAMYLCATSRAGLNYEQYFGPGTRLTVT.